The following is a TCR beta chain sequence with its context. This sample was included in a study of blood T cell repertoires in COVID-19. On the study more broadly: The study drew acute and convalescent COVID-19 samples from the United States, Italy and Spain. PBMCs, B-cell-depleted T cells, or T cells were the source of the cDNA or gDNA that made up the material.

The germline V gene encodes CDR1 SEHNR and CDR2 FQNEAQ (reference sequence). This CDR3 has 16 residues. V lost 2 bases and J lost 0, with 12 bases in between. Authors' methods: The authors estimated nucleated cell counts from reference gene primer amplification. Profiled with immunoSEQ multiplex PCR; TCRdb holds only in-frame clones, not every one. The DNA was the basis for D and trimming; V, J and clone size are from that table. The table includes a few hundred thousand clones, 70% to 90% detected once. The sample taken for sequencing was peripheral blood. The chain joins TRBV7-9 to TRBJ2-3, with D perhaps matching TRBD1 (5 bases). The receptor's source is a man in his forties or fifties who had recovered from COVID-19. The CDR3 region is CASSLSTASSTDTQYF. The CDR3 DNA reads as TGTGCCAGCAGCTTATCGACAGCCTCTAGCACAGATACGCAGTATTTT. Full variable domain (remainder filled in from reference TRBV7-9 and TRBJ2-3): DTGVSQNPRHKITKRGQNVTFRCDPISEHNRLYWYRQTLGQGPEFLTYFQNEAQLEKSRLLSDRFSAERPKGSFSTLEIQRTEQGDSAMYLCASSLSTASSTDTQYFGPGTRLTVL.